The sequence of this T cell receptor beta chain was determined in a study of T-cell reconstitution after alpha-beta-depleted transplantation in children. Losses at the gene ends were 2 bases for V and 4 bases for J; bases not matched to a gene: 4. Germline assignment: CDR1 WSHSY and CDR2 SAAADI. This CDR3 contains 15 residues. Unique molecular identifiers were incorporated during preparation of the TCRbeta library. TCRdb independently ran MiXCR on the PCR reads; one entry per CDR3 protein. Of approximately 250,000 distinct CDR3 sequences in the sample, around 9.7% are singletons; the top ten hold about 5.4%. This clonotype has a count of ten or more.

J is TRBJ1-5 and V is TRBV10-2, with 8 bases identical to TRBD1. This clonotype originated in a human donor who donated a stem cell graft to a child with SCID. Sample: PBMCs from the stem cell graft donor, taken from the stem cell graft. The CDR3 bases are TGCGCCAGCAGTGAGACGGGACAGGTGAATCAGCCCCAGCATTTT. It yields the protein CASSETGQVNQPQHF.